This TCR beta chain originates from a study of OX40 agonist ivuxolimab in advanced cancers. Study-wide background: Hepatocellular carcinoma, melanoma, renal cell or head and neck cancer affected the dose-escalation patients.

TCRdb keeps only in-frame clones here, not all; method: immunoSEQ multiplex PCR. The data show around 56,000 clones, with 65% to 85% seen just once and roughly 1.6% held by the top ten. The CDR3 has 19 residues. With 1 base clipped from V and 8 bases from J, the junction kept 21 bases outside the gene matches. The germline CDR1 and CDR2 sequences are MGHRA and YSYEKL. Source: CD4+ or CD8+ T cells sorted from blood, taken in a trial of the OX40 agonist ivuxolimab. This sequence joins TRBV4-1 and TRBJ1-2, with 8 nucleotides matching TRBD1. This TCR was recovered from an adult with an advanced solid tumor such as melanoma, head and neck, liver or kidney cancer. The CDR3 DNA is TGCGCCAGCAGCCAAGTGAGCCAGGGGGCACGGCGTGGCACAGGGGGCTACACCTTC. Translated, it gives CASSQVSQGARRGTGGYTF.